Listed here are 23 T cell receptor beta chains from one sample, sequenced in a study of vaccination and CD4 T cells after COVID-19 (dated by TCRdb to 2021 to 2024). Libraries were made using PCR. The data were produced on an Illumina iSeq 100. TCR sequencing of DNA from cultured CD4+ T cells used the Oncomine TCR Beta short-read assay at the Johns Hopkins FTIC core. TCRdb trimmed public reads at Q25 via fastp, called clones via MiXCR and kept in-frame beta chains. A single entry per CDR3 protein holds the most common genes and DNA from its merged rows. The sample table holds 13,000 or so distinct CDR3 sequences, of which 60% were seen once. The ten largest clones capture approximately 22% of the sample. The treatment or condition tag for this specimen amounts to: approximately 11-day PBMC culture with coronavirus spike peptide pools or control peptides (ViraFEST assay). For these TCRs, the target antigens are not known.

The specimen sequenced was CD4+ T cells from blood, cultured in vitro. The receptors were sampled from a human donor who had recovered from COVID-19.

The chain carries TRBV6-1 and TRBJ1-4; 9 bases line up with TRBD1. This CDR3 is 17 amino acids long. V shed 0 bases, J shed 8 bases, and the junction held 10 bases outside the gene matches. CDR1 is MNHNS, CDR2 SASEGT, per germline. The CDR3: CASSEALGGQGGEKLFF. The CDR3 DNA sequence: TGTGCCAGCAGTGAAGCGCTAGGGGGACAGGGAGGAGAAAAACTGTTTTTT.

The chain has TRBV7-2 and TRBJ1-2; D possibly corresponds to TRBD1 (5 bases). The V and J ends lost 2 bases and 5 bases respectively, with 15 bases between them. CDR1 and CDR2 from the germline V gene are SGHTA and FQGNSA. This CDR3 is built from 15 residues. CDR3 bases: TGTGCCAGCAGCTTATTTAGGACCGGGGGATATGGCTACACCTTC. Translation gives CASSLFRTGGYGYTF. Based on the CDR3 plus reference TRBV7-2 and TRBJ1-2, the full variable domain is GAGVSQSPSNKVTEKGKDVELRCDPISGHTALYWYRQSLGQGLEFLIYFQGNSAPDKSGLPSDRFSAERTGGSVSTLTIQRTQQEDSAVYLCASSLFRTGGYGYTFGSGTRLTVV.

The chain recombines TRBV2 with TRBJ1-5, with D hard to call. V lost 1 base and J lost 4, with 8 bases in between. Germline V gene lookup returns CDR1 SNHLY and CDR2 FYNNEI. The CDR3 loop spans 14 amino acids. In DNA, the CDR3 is TGTGCCAGCAGTGAAGAAGGGAAAAATCAGCCCCAGCATTTT. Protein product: CASSEEGKNQPQHF. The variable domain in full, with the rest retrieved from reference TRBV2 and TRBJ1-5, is EPEVTQTPSHQVTQMGQEVILRCVPISNHLYFYWYRQILGQKVEFLVSFYNNEISEKSEIFDDQFSVERPDGSNFTLKIRSTKLEDSAMYFCASSEEGKNQPQHFGDGTRLSIL.

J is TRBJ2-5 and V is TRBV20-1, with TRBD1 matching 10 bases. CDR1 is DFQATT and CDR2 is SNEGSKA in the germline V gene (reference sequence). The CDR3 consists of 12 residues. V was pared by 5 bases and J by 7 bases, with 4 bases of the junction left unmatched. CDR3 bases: TGCAGTGCTGAAAGGGACAGGGGGACCCAGTACTTC. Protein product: CSAERDRGTQYF.

CDR3 nucleotides: TGTGCCAGCAGTCTGGACGACTACGAGCAGTACTTC. Encoded protein: CASSLDDYEQYF. The rearrangement joins TRBV28 to TRBJ2-7, with D uncertain. Germline V gene data show CDR1 as MDHEN and CDR2 as SYDVKM. The CDR3 covers 12 residues. V was shortened by 5 bases and J by 3 bases, with 8 bases between the two germline ends.

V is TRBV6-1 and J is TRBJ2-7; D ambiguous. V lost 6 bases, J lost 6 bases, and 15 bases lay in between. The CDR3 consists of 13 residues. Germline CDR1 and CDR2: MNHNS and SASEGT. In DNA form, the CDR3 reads TGTGCCAGCAGGGGTACCCTTTGGAGCGAGCAGTACTTC. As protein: CASRGTLWSEQYF.

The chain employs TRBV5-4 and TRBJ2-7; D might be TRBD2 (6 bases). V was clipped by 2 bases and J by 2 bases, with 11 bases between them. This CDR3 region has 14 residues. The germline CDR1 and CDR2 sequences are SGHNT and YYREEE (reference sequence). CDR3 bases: TGTGCCAGCAGCTTCGGAGGGGTTGCCTACGAGCAGTACTTC. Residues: CASSFGGVAYEQYF.

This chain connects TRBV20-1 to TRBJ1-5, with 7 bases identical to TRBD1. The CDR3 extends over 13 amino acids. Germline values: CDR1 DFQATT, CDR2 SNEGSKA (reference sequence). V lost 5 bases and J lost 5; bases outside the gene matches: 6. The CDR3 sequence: CSAWDSVYQPQHF. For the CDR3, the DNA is TGCAGTGCTTGGGACAGTGTTTATCAGCCCCAGCATTTT.

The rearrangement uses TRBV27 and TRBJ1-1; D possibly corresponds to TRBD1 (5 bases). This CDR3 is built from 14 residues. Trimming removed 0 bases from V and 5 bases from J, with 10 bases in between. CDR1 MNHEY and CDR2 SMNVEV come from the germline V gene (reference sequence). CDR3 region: CASSLSWGTTEAFF. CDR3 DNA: TGTGCCAGCAGTTTATCGTGGGGGACGACTGAAGCTTTCTTT.

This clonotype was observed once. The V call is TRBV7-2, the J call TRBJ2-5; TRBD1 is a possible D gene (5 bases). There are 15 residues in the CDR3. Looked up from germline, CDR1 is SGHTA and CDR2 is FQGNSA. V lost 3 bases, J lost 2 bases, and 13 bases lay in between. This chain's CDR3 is CASSLVTGSQETQYF. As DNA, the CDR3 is TGTGCCAGCAGCTTGGTAACAGGATCTCAAGAGACCCAGTACTTC.

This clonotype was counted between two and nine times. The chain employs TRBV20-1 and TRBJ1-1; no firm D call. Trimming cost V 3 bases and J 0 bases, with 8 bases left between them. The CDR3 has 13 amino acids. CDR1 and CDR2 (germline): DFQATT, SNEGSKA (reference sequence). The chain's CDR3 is CSASRVMNTEAFF. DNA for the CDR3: TGCAGTGCTAGTCGTGTCATGAACACTGAAGCTTTCTTT.

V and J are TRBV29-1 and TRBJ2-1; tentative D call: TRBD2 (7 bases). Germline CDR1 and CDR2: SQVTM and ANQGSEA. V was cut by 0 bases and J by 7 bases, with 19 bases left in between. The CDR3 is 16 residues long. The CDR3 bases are TGCAGCGTTGAAGATCTAAGGGGGAGGGCCGTAAATGAGCAGTTCTTC. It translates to CSVEDLRGRAVNEQFF.

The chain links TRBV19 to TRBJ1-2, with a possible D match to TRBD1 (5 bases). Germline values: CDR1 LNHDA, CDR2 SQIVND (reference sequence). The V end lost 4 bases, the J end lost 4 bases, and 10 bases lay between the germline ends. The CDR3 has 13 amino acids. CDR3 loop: CASSTTGTYGYTF. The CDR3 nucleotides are TGTGCCAGTAGTACGACCGGGACCTATGGCTACACCTTC.

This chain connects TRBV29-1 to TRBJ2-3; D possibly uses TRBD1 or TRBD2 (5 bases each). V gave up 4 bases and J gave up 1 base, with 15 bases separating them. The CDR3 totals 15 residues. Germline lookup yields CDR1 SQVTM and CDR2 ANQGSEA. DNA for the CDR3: TGCAGCGTTGTTCGAGGGGTTGGGGGCACAGATACGCAGTATTTT. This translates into CSVVRGVGGTDTQYF.

CDR3 protein: CAISDVEEQYF. The CDR3 DNA is TGTGCCATCAGTGATGTGGAAGAGCAGTACTTC. The chain uses TRBV10-3 and TRBJ2-7, with unresolved D. There are 11 residues in the CDR3. V gave up 3 bases and J gave up 7 bases, with 7 bases separating them. The germline gives CDR1 ENHRY, CDR2 SYGVKD.

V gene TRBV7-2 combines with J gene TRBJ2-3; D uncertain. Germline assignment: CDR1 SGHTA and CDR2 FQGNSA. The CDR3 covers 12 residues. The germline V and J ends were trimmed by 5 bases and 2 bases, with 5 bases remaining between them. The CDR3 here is CASSPATDTQYF. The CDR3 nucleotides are TGTGCCAGCAGCCCGGCCACAGATACGCAGTATTTT.

This CDR3 reads CASSKASSYNEQFF. CDR3 nucleotides: TGTGCCAGCAGCAAAGCGAGCTCCTACAATGAGCAGTTCTTC. The V call is TRBV6-1, the J call TRBJ2-1, with D hard to call. Germline assignment: CDR1 MNHNS and CDR2 SASEGT. This CDR3 spans 14 amino acids. Trimming stripped 6 bases from V and 0 bases from J, with 9 bases between.

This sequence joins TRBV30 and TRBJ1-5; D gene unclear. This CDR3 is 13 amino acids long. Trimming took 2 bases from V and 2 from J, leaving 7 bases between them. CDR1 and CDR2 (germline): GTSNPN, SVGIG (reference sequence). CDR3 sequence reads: CAWSYGGNQPQHF. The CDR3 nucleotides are TGTGCCTGGAGTTACGGGGGCAATCAGCCCCAGCATTTT.

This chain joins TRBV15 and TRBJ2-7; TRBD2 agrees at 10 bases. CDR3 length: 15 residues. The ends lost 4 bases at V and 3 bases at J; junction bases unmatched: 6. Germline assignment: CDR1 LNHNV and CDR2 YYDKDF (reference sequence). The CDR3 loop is CATSKGASGGYEQYF. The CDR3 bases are TGTGCCACCAGCAAAGGGGCTAGCGGGGGCTACGAGCAGTACTTC.

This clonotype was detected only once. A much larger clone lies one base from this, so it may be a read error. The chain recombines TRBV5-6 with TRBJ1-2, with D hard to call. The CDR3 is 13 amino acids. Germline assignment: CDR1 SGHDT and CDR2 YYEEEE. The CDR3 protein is CACSLSYRAGYTF. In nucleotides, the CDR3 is TGTGCCTGCAGCTTGTCGTATCGGGCTGGCTACACCTTC. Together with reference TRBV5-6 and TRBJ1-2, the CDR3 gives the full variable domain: DAGVTQSPTHLIKTRGQQVTLRCSPKSGHDTVSWYQQALGQGPQFIFQYYEEEERQRGNFPDRFSGHQFPNYSSELNVNALLLGDSALYLCACSLSYRAGYTFGSGTRLTVV.

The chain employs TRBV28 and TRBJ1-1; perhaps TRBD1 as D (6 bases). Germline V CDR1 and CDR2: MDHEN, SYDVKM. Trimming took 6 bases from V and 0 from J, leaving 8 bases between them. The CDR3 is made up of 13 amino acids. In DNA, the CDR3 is TGTGCCAGCAGGGGGGCGATGAACACTGAAGCTTTCTTT. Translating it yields CASRGAMNTEAFF.

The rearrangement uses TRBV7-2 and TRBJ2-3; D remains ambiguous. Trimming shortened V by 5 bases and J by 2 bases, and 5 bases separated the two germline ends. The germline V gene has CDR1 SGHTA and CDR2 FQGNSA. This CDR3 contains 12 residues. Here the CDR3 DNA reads TGTGCCAGCAGCGAAATCACAGATACGCAGTATTTT. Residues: CASSEITDTQYF. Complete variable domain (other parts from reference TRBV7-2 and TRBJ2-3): GAGVSQSPSNKVTEKGKDVELRCDPISGHTALYWYRQSLGQGLEFLIYFQGNSAPDKSGLPSDRFSAERTGGSVSTLTIQRTQQEDSAVYLCASSEITDTQYFGPGTRLTVL.

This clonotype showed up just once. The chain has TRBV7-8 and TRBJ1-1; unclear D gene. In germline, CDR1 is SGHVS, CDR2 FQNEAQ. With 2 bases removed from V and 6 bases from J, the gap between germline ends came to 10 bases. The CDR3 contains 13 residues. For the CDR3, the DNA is TGTGCCAGCAGCTTATACAGCGGTTCTGAAGCTTTCTTT. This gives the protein CASSLYSGSEAFF.